The TCR beta chain under discussion was sequenced for a study of OX40 agonist ivuxolimab in advanced cancers. The wider study: Patients were given ivuxolimab, an antibody that agonizes OX40 (CD134).

Baseline, cycle 4 day 1, and cycle 7 day 1 were the blood sampling points. Study-wide results and limits: CD4+ T cells averaged fewer expanded clones than CD8+ T cells.

The CDR3 is made up of 14 amino acids. Trimming removed 8 bases at V and 1 base at J, with 12 bases between. Per the germline V gene, CDR1 is ENHRY and CDR2 is SYGVKD. The data were produced by immunoSEQ multiplex PCR, yet TCRdb's version contains in-frame clones alone and is incomplete. This sample has around 65,000 clones, with less than 95% found just once. Remarks on this clone: Its specificity is unknown.

Specimen: CD4+ or CD8+ T cells sorted from blood, collected in a trial of the OX40 agonist ivuxolimab. This clonotype was sampled from an adult with an advanced solid tumor such as melanoma, head and neck, liver or kidney cancer. The chain has TRBV10-3 and TRBJ1-3; D perhaps matches TRBD1 (5 bases). CDR3 protein: CAILRGESGNTIYF. The CDR3 nucleotides are TGTGCCATCCTGCGGGGGGAATCTGGAAACACCATATATTTT.